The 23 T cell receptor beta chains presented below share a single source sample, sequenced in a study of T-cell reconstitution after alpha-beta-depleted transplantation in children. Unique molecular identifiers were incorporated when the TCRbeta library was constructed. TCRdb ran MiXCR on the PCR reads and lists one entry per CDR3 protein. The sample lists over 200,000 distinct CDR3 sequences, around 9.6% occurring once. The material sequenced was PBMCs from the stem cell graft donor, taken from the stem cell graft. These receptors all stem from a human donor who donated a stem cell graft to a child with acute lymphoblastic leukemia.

CDR3 in DNA: TGCAGTGCTGGACAAGAGAATGAGCAGTTCTTC. Encoded protein: CSAGQENEQFF. The J gene is TRBJ2-1, the V gene TRBV20-1; TRBD1 might be the D (5 bases). The germline CDR1 and CDR2 sequences are DFQATT and SNEGSKA (reference sequence). The V gene lost 5 bases and the J gene lost 7 bases, with 9 bases spanning the gap. The CDR3 extends over 11 amino acids.

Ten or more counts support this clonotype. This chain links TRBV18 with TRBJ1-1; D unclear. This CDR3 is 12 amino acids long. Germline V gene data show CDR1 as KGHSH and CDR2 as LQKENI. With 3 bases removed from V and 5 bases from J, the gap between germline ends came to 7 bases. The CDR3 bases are TGTGCCAGCTCACCCTTAGATACTGAAGCTTTCTTT. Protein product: CASSPLDTEAFF.

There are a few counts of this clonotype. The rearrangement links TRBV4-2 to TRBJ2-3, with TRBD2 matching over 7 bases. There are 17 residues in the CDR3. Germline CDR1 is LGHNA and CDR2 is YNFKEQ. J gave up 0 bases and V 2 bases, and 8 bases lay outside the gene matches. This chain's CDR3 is CASSQISGVYSTDTQYF. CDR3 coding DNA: TGTGCCAGCAGCCAAATCAGCGGGGTATATAGCACAGATACGCAGTATTTT.

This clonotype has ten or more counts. In DNA, the CDR3 is TGCAGTGCTACATTGGACAGCACAACTAATGAAAAACTGTTTTTT. This translates into CSATLDSTTNEKLFF. The chain links TRBV20-1 to TRBJ1-4, with a tentative D call TRBD1 (6 bases). Looked up from germline, CDR1 is DFQATT and CDR2 is SNEGSKA (reference sequence). The CDR3 totals 15 residues. Trimming stripped 4 bases from V and 0 bases from J, with 12 bases between.

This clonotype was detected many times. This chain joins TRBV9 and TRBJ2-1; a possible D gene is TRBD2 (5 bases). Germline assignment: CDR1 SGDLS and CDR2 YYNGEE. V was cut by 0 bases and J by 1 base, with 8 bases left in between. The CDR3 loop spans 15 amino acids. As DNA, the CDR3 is TGTGCCAGCAGCGTAGGAGGGATTTCCTACAATGAGCAGTTCTTC. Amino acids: CASSVGGISYNEQFF.

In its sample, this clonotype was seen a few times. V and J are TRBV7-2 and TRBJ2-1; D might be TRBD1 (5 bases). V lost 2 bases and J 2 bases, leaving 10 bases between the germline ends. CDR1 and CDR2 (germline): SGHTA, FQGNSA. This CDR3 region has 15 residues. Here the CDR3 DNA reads TGTGCCAGCAGCTTAATGATAGGGGCCTACAATGAGCAGTTCTTC. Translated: CASSLMIGAYNEQFF.

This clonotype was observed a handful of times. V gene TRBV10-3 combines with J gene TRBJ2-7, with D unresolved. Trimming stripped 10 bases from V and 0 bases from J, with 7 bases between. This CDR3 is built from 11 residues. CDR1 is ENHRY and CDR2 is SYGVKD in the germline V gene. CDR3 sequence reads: CATRASYEQYF. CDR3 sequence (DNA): TGTGCCACCAGAGCCTCCTACGAGCAGTACTTC.

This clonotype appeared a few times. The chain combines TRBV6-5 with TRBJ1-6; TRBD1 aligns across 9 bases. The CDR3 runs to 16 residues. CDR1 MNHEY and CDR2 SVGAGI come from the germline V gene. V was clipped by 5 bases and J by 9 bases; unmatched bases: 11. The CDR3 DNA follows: TGTGCCAGCAGTCGCGCCGGACAGGGGACGATTTCACCCCTCCACTTT. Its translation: CASSRAGQGTISPLHF.

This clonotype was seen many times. For the CDR3, the DNA is TGTGCCATCAGTGAGGGAGAGACTAGGGGCTGGGGGGAGACCCAGTACTTC. This codes for CAISEGETRGWGETQYF. The rearrangement links TRBV10-3 to TRBJ2-5; perhaps TRBD2 as D (6 bases). This CDR3 region has 17 residues. V was shortened by 2 bases and J by 5 bases, with 21 bases between the two germline ends. Germline CDR1 reads ENHRY; CDR2 reads SYGVKD.

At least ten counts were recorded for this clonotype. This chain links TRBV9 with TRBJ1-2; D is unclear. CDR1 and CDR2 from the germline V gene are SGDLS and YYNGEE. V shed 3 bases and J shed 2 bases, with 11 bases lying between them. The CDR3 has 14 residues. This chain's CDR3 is CASSDEEANYGYTF. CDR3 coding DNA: TGTGCCAGCAGCGACGAGGAGGCAAACTATGGCTACACCTTC.

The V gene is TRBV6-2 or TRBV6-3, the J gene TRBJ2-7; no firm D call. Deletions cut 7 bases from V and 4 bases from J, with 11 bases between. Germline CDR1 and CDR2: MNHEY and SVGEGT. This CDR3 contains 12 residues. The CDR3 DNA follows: TGTGCCAGCACCAAACAAGGTTACGAGCAGTACTTC. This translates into CASTKQGYEQYF.

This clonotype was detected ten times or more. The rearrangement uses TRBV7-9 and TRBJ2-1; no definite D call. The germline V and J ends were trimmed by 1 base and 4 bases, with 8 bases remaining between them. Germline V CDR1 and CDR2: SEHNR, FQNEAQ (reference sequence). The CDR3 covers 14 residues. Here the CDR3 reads CASSLGFAYNEQFF. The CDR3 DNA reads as TGTGCCAGCAGCTTAGGATTCGCGTACAATGAGCAGTTCTTC.

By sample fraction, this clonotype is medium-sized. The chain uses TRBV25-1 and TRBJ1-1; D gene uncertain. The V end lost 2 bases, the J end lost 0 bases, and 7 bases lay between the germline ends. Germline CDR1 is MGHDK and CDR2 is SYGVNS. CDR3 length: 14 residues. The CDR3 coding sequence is TGTGCCAGCAGTGAAGACGGATTGAACACTGAAGCTTTCTTT. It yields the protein CASSEDGLNTEAFF.

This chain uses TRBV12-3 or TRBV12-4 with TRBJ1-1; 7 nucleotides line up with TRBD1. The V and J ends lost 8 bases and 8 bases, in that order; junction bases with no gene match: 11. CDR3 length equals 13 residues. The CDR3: CASGRGSDREAFF. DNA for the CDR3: TGTGCCAGCGGGCGGGGGTCGGACAGGGAAGCTTTCTTT.

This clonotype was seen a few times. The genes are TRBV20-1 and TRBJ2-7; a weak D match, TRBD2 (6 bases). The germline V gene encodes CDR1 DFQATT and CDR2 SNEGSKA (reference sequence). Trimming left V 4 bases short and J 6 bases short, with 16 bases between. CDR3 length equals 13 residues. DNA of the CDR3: TGCAGTGCTACCCTTTCCCTGGAGGGCGAGCAGTACTTC. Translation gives CSATLSLEGEQYF.

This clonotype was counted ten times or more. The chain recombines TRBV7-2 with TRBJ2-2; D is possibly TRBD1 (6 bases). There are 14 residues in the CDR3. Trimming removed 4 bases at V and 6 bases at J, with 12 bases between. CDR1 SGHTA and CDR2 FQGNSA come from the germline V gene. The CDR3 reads CASSSGVGAGELFF. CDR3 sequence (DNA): TGTGCCAGCAGCTCAGGGGTCGGGGCCGGGGAGCTGTTTTTT.

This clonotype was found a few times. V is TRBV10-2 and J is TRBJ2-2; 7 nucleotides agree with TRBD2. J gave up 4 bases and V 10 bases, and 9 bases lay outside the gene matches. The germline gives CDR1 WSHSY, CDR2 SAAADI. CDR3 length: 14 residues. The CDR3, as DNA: TGCGCCATTATGACTAGCTTGGGCACCGGGGAGCTGTTTTTT. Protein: CAIMTSLGTGELFF.

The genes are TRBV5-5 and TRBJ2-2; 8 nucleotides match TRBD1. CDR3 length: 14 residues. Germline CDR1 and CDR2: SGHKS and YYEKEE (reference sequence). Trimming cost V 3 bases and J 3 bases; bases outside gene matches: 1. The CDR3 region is CASSWTGYTGELFF. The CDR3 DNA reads TGTGCCAGCAGCTGGACAGGGTACACCGGGGAGCTGTTTTTT.

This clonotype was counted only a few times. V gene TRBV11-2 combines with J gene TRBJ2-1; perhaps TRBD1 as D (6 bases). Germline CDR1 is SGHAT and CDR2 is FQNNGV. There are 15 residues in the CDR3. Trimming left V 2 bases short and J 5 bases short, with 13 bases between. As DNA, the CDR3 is TGTGCCAGCAGCTTACTTCCCTGGACAGACAATGAGCAGTTCTTC. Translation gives CASSLLPWTDNEQFF.

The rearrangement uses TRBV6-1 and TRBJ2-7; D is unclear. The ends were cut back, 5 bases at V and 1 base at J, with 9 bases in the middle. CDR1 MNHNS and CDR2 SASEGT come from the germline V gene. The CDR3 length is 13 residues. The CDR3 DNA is TGTGCCAGCAGTAATGGACCGTCCTACGAGCAGTACTTC. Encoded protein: CASSNGPSYEQYF.

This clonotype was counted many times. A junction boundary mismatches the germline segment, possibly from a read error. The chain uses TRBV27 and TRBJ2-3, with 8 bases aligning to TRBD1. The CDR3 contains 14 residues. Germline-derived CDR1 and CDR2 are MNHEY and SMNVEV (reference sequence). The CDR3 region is CASSLRTIGTGINF. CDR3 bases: TGTGCCAGCAGTCTCCGCACGATCGGGACAGGAATAAATTTT.

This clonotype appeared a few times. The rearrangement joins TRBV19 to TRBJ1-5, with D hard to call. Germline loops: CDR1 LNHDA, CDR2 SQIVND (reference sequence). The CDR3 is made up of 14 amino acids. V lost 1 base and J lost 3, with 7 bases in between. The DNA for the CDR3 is TGTGCCAGTAGTATAGTCAGAATCAATCAGCCCCAGCATTTT. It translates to CASSIVRINQPQHF.

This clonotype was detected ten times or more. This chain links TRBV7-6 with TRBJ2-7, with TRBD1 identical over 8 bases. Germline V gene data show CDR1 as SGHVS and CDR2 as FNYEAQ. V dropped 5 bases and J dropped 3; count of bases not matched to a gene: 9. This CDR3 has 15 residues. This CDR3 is CASSGMKQGDYEQYF. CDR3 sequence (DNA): TGTGCCAGCAGCGGCATGAAACAGGGGGACTACGAGCAGTACTTC.